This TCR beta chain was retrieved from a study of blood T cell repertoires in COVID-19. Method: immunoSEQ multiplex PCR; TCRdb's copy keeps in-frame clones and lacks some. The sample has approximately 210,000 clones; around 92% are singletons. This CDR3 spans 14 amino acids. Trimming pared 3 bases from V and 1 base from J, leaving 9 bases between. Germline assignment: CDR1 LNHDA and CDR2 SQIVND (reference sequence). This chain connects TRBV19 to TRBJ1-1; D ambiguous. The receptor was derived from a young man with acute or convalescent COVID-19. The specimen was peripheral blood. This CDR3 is CASSIQASNTEAFF. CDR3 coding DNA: TGTGCCAGTAGTATTCAGGCCTCGAACACTGAAGCTTTCTTT.